The 32 T cell receptor beta chains given below trace back to one sample, sequenced in a study of blood T cell repertoires in COVID-19. Libraries were prepared by immunoSEQ multiplex PCR; TCRdb keeps only in-frame clonotypes and omits some of them. The sample shows 65,000 to 90,000 clones, about four fifths of them seen only once. Sequencing input: peripheral blood. These TCRs come from a human donor in a cohort sampled during active COVID-19.

This rearrangement joins TRBV3-1 (or the pseudogene TRBV3-2) to TRBJ1-2; D call uncertain. The CDR3 totals 15 residues. V dropped 6 bases and J dropped 4 bases, with 18 bases sitting between them. The germline CDR1 and CDR2 sequences are LGHDT and YNNKEL (reference sequence). CDR3 nucleotides: TGTGCCAGCAGTATTTATGGAGAGGACTCCTATGGCTACACCTTC. The encoded protein is CASSIYGEDSYGYTF.

The chain carries TRBV2 and TRBJ2-7; TRBD2 agrees at 12 bases. This CDR3 is built from 14 residues. The V gene's germline CDR1 is SNHLY and CDR2 FYNNEI. V lost 6 bases, J lost 4 bases, and 4 bases stayed unmatched. CDR3 residues: CASRLAGGLYEQYF. CDR3 DNA: TGTGCCAGCAGACTAGCGGGGGGATTATACGAGCAGTACTTC.

The chain links TRBV19 to TRBJ2-1; the D gene is possibly TRBD1 (6 bases). The CDR3 has 13 residues. The germline V and J ends were trimmed by 9 bases and 4 bases, with 13 bases remaining between them. Germline V gene sequence: CDR1 LNHDA, CDR2 SQIVND (reference sequence). In nucleotides, the CDR3 is TGTGCCAGCACCAGGGGTCAGTACAATGAGCAGTTCTTC. Its protein product is CASTRGQYNEQFF.

The chain is built from TRBV18 and TRBJ2-2; TRBD1 matches at 9 bases. From germline, CDR1 is KGHSH and CDR2 LQKENI. This CDR3 is built from 15 residues. V was pared by 6 bases and J by 4 bases, with 6 bases of the junction left unmatched. In nucleotides, the CDR3 is TGTGCCAGCTCCCCGGGACAGGGCCGCACCGGGGAGCTGTTTTTT. Translating it yields CASSPGQGRTGELFF.

The chain has TRBV21-1 and TRBJ2-7; no DNA check was done on the table's D call, TRBD1. TRBV21-1 is a listed pseudogene. The CDR3 has 15 amino acids. CDR3 bases: TGTGCCAGCAGTCTCCAGGGAAGGAACTTCTACGAGCAGTACTTC. Encoded protein: CASSLQGRNFYEQYF.

The rearrangement uses TRBV19 and TRBJ1-5; 9 bases agree with TRBD1. Germline V lookup: CDR1 LNHDA, CDR2 SQIVND (reference sequence). J was trimmed by 9 bases and V by 4 bases; bases with no gene match: 7. This CDR3 is built from 14 residues. The CDR3 DNA reads TGTGCCAGTAGTACAGGACAGGGGACGGGGCCCCAGCATTTT. Amino acid sequence: CASSTGQGTGPQHF.

J is TRBJ2-1 and V is TRBV7-3, with 8 bases aligning to TRBD2. The junction had 2 bases not matched to a gene; V was cut back by 5 bases and J by 5 bases. Germline V gene lookup returns CDR1 SGHTA and CDR2 FQGTGA. This CDR3 region has 13 residues. CDR3 sequence reads: CASSVGGDNEQFF. CDR3 DNA: TGTGCCAGCAGCGTCGGGGGGGACAATGAGCAGTTCTTC.

This clone is a singleton in its sample. V is TRBV3-1 (or the pseudogene TRBV3-2) and J is TRBJ2-7; TRBD2 matches 9 bases. V was clipped by 1 base and J by 3 bases; unmatched bases: 7. Per the germline V gene, CDR1 is LGHDT and CDR2 is YNNKEL (reference sequence). The length of the CDR3 is 16 residues. Here the CDR3 DNA reads TGTGCCAGCAGCCAAGGCAGCGGGGGGCCGTTCTACGAGCAGTACTTC. Protein sequence: CASSQGSGGPFYEQYF.

The CDR3 is CATSDRVSTDTQYF. CDR3 sequence (DNA): TGTGCCACCAGTGACAGGGTTAGCACAGATACGCAGTATTTT. The rearrangement links TRBV24-1 to TRBJ2-3; a weak D match, TRBD1 (5 bases). The CDR3 runs 14 residues. Trimming stripped 4 bases from V and 0 bases from J, with 7 bases between. The germline CDR1 and CDR2 sequences are KGHDR and SFDVKD.

This clone was detected once. CDR3 in DNA: TGCGCCAGCAGCCAAGAGGCTAGCGGGGGGCCATCACCCCAGTACTTC. Protein sequence: CASSQEASGGPSPQYF. The rearrangement uses TRBV4-1 and TRBJ2-5, with TRBD2 matching 11 bases. This CDR3 has 16 amino acids. Germline V gene sequence: CDR1 MGHRA, CDR2 YSYEKL. The ends lost 0 bases at V and 9 bases at J; junction bases unmatched: 9.

The V and J genes are TRBV7-9 and TRBJ2-5, with 10 bases that match TRBD2. With 5 bases clipped from V and 4 bases from J, the junction kept 7 bases outside the gene matches. This CDR3 has 15 residues. The V gene's germline CDR1 is SEHNR and CDR2 FQNEAQ (reference sequence). The CDR3 coding sequence is TGTGCCAGCAGCCCCCGGCCTAGCGGGGGAGAGACCCAGTACTTC. Protein sequence: CASSPRPSGGETQYF.

This clone was seen more than once but under ten times. The genes are TRBV9 and TRBJ2-2; TRBD1 might be the D (5 bases). Trimming shortened V by 0 bases and J by 0 bases, and 6 bases separated the two germline ends. CDR3 size: 15 residues. Germline CDR1 SGDLS, CDR2 YYNGEE. CDR3 sequence: CASSVEGPNTGELFF. DNA for the CDR3: TGTGCCAGCAGCGTAGAGGGGCCGAACACCGGGGAGCTGTTTTTT.

The rearrangement links TRBV18 to TRBJ2-2; D unresolved. Germline V gene sequence: CDR1 KGHSH, CDR2 LQKENI. V gave up 1 base and J gave up 1 base, with 16 bases separating them. This CDR3 region has 18 residues. CDR3 protein: CASSPQLIPRGNTGELFF. The CDR3 coding sequence is TGTGCCAGCTCACCACAGTTGATCCCGCGCGGGAACACCGGGGAGCTGTTTTTT.

The V gene is TRBV2, the J gene TRBJ1-6; TRBD1 might be the D (5 bases). Trimming took 6 bases from V and 7 from J, leaving 13 bases between them. The CDR3 totals 14 residues. Germline assignment: CDR1 SNHLY and CDR2 FYNNEI. CDR3 protein: CASRSGTRNSPLHF. Here the CDR3 DNA reads TGTGCCAGCAGATCCGGGACTAGGAATTCACCCCTCCACTTT.

This clone was counted a single time. CDR3 in amino acids: CASSQEPNRIYSGANVLTF. CDR3 coding DNA: TGTGCCAGCAGCCAAGAACCTAACAGAATCTACTCTGGGGCCAACGTCCTGACTTTC. This sequence joins TRBV4-2 and TRBJ2-6; D is uncertain. The CDR3 sequence is 19 residues long. Germline V gives CDR1 LGHNA, CDR2 YNFKEQ. The ends were cut back, 0 bases at V and 0 bases at J, with 15 bases in the middle.

This clone appeared once. V and J are TRBV11-2 and TRBJ2-2, with D tentatively TRBD2 (7 bases). The CDR3 contains 18 residues. Germline V lookup: CDR1 SGHAT, CDR2 FQNNGV. Trimming pared 0 bases from V and 4 bases from J, leaving 18 bases between. CDR3 loop: CASSLDEFGGLGTGELFF. CDR3 DNA sequence: TGTGCCAGCAGCTTAGATGAATTCGGGGGGCTCGGCACCGGGGAGCTGTTTTTT.

The rearrangement joins TRBV6-1 to TRBJ1-6, with D possibly TRBD1 on 5 matching bases. Trimming left V 3 bases short and J 10 bases short, with 13 bases between. This CDR3 has 14 amino acids. Looked up from germline, CDR1 is MNHNS and CDR2 is SASEGT. Written as DNA, the CDR3 is TGTGCCAGCAGTGATATGGGGGGATTCTCACCCCTCCACTTT. Its translation is CASSDMGGFSPLHF.

The genes are TRBV18 and TRBJ2-5, with 9 bases that match TRBD1. J gave up 9 bases and V 2 bases, and 10 bases lay outside the gene matches. In germline, CDR1 is KGHSH, CDR2 LQKENI. The CDR3 is 15 residues long. CDR3: CASSPGQGLGGAQYF. CDR3 DNA sequence: TGTGCCAGCTCACCAGGACAGGGGTTAGGAGGGGCCCAGTACTTC.

The chain joins TRBV21-1 to TRBJ2-1; the table names TRBD2, a call not compared with the DNA. TRBV21-1 is a pseudogene locus. This CDR3 comprises 11 residues. This CDR3 reads CASSDREEQFF. CDR3 coding DNA: TGTGCCAGCAGCGACCGGGAAGAGCAGTTCTTC.

The rearrangement joins TRBV9 to TRBJ2-1, with 9 bases lining up with TRBD2. Looked up from germline, CDR1 is SGDLS and CDR2 is YYNGEE. With 4 bases clipped from V and 3 bases from J, the junction kept 5 bases outside the gene matches. The length of the CDR3 is 15 residues. The CDR3 sequence: CASSPSSGSYNEQFF. The DNA of the CDR3 is TGTGCCAGCAGCCCCAGTAGCGGGAGCTACAATGAGCAGTTCTTC. Filled out from reference TRBV9 and TRBJ2-1, the complete variable domain reads DSGVTQTPKHLITATGQRVTLRCSPRSGDLSVYWYQQSLDQGLQFLIQYYNGEERAKGNILERFSAQQFPDLHSELNLSSLELGDSALYFCASSPSSGSYNEQFFGPGTRLTVL.

The V and J genes are TRBV19 and TRBJ2-1, with 10 bases aligning to TRBD1. The CDR3 length is 15 residues. Germline CDR1 LNHDA, CDR2 SQIVND (reference sequence). The trim removed 6 bases at V and 4 bases at J, leaving 6 bases unmatched. This chain's CDR3 is CASRMDRGYYNEQFF. The DNA of the CDR3 is TGTGCCAGTAGAATGGACAGGGGGTATTACAATGAGCAGTTCTTC.

The chain uses TRBV4-1 and TRBJ2-3; D gene unclear. The V gene lost 0 bases and the J gene lost 1 base, with 11 bases spanning the gap. The germline CDR1 and CDR2 sequences are MGHRA and YSYEKL. The CDR3 is made up of 16 amino acids. CDR3 in amino acids: CASSQDSRYRTDTQYF. CDR3 DNA: TGCGCCAGCAGCCAAGATTCCCGCTACCGCACAGATACGCAGTATTTT.

As regards this clone: This same CDR3 is encoded by further DNA sequences in the sample. This chain uses TRBV20-1 with TRBJ1-2; 7 positions match TRBD1. CDR1 is DFQATT, CDR2 SNEGSKA, per germline (reference sequence). With 3 bases clipped from V and 3 bases from J, the junction kept 4 bases outside the gene matches. The CDR3 covers 13 residues. The CDR3 sequence: CSASNRGHYGYTF. The CDR3 bases are TGCAGTGCTAGTAACAGGGGTCACTATGGCTACACCTTC.

The chain joins TRBV12-2 to TRBJ2-7; the tabulated D call, TRBD1, remains unverified against the DNA. TRBV12-2 is described as a pseudogene. The CDR3 has 17 amino acids. This CDR3 reads CASLHPPTGTGFYEQYF. In DNA form, the CDR3 reads TGTGCAAGTCTTCACCCTCCGACCGGGACAGGGTTCTACGAGCAGTACTTC.

This rearrangement joins TRBV9 to TRBJ1-3; possibly TRBD1 for D (5 bases). Trimming took off 4 bases at V and 2 bases at J, with 13 bases between the two ends. Germline loops: CDR1 SGDLS, CDR2 YYNGEE. This CDR3 is 15 amino acids long. DNA for the CDR3: TGTGCCAGCAGCCCAGCGGGGGGTACTGGAAACACCATATATTTT. It specifies CASSPAGGTGNTIYF.

The CDR3: CASSHRRGGADEQFF. Written as DNA, the CDR3 is TGTGCCAGCAGCCACCGAAGGGGGGGCGCGGATGAGCAGTTCTTC. The V and J genes are TRBV7-9 and TRBJ2-1; D possibly corresponds to TRBD2 (7 bases). Deletions cut 5 bases from V and 8 bases from J, with 19 bases between. This CDR3 has 15 residues. Germline assignment: CDR1 SEHNR and CDR2 FQNEAQ (reference sequence). Full variable domain (outside the CDR3, taken from reference TRBV7-9 and TRBJ2-1): DTGVSQNPRHKITKRGQNVTFRCDPISEHNRLYWYRQTLGQGPEFLTYFQNEAQLEKSRLLSDRFSAERPKGSFSTLEIQRTEQGDSAMYLCASSHRRGGADEQFFGPGTRLTVL.

On this clone: One end of the junction is discordant with germline, which a read error may explain. V usage is TRBV7-9 and J usage is TRBJ1-2; the D gene is possibly TRBD1 (6 bases). The CDR3 runs 8 residues. Germline V gene data show CDR1 as SEHNR and CDR2 as FQNEAQ (reference sequence). CDR3 DNA: TGTGCCAGCAGCCAGAGGGGGTTC. As protein: CASSQRGF.

The CDR3 bases are TGTGCCAGCAGTTTGAAAGGGGGCGGACAGCCCCAGCATTTT. Encoded protein: CASSLKGGGQPQHF. The chain employs TRBV27 and TRBJ1-5, with 7 bases matching TRBD1. CDR1 is MNHEY, CDR2 SMNVEV, per germline (reference sequence). CDR3 length: 14 amino acids. V dropped 3 bases and J dropped 7; count of bases not matched to a gene: 6.

V is TRBV5-1 and J is TRBJ2-5; no clear D. The V and J ends lost 2 bases and 4 bases respectively, with 9 bases between them. Germline-derived CDR1 and CDR2 are SGHRS and YFSETQ. This CDR3 region has 13 residues. CDR3: CASSLIRRETQYF. CDR3 DNA: TGCGCCAGCAGCTTAATCCGCAGAGAGACCCAGTACTTC.

The chain carries TRBV28 and TRBJ2-7, with TRBD2 as a possible D gene (5 bases). The CDR3 is 14 amino acids. V gave up 1 base and J gave up 2 bases, with 9 bases separating them. Germline loops: CDR1 MDHEN, CDR2 SYDVKM. CDR3 DNA sequence: TGTGCCAGCAGTTTATTCTCGGGGACCTACGAGCAGTACTTC. Residues: CASSLFSGTYEQYF.

The J gene is TRBJ2-1, the V gene TRBV3-1 (or the pseudogene TRBV3-2); tentatively, D is TRBD2 (5 bases). Trimming left V 0 bases short and J 7 bases short, with 10 bases between. This CDR3 contains 14 residues. Germline CDR1 is LGHDT and CDR2 is YNNKEL (reference sequence). The chain's CDR3 is CASSQELWRNEQFF. DNA of the CDR3: TGTGCCAGCAGCCAAGAGTTATGGAGGAATGAGCAGTTCTTC.

V gene TRBV29-1 combines with J gene TRBJ2-1; no clear D. V shed 3 bases and J shed 9 bases, with 12 bases lying between them. The CDR3 has 12 residues. The germline gives CDR1 SQVTM, CDR2 ANQGSEA. The CDR3 coding sequence is TGCAGCGTTGAGCGTCCTGCGAGTGAGCAGTTCTTC. It yields the protein CSVERPASEQFF.